A selection of T cell receptor beta chains follows, all from one sample in a study of blood T cell repertoires in COVID-19. Produced via immunoSEQ multiplex PCR; TCRdb's table is partial and in-frame only. The profile covers approximately 250,000 clones, with about 85% appearing a single time and 5.5% to 7.5% taken by the ten largest. Sequenced sample: peripheral blood. The receptors originated from a woman aged 55-70 years with active or convalescent COVID-19. Both conserved end residues are part of each CDR3. Fields, in order: D gene, J gene, clone size, V gene, CDR3 DNA, CDR3 protein. A D gene is named only where the DNA matches it firmly. Clone size is not always given. Where it is, it says once, few, many or a class for expanded clones.

D gene: TRBD1; J gene: TRBJ1-1; clone size: -; V gene: TRBV3-1/TRBV3-2; CDR3 DNA: TGTGCCAGCAGCCGTACCGACAGGGGAACTGAAGCTTTCTTT; CDR3 protein: CASSRTDRGTEAFF
D gene: -; J gene: TRBJ2-5; clone size: -; V gene: TRBV27; CDR3 DNA: TGTGCCAGCAGTTCGGGGGAGACCCAGTACTTC; CDR3 protein: CASSSGETQYF
D gene: -; J gene: TRBJ1-6; clone size: -; V gene: TRBV27; CDR3 DNA: TGTGCCAGCAGCCCGCCGGTCATTAATTCACCCCTCCACTTT; CDR3 protein: CASSPPVINSPLHF
D gene: -; J gene: TRBJ1-1; clone size: -; V gene: TRBV19; CDR3 DNA: TGTGCCAGTAGTATGGTTTTAGGACAGAACAGGAAAGCTTTCTTT; CDR3 protein: CASSMVLGQNRKAFF
D gene: TRBD1; J gene: TRBJ2-7; clone size: -; V gene: TRBV5-1; CDR3 DNA: TGCGCCAGCAGCCGGGGCCAGGGGGAAGTGGCCGAGCAGTACTTC; CDR3 protein: CASSRGQGEVAEQYF
D gene: -; J gene: TRBJ2-2; clone size: -; V gene: TRBV9; CDR3 DNA: TGTGCCAGCAGCCCACGCACTGCCGGGGAGCTGTTTTTT; CDR3 protein: CASSPRTAGELFF
D gene: -; J gene: TRBJ2-1; clone size: -; V gene: TRBV19; CDR3 DNA: TGTGCCAGTAGTATGAGATACAATGAGCAGTTCTTC; CDR3 protein: CASSMRYNEQFF
D gene: -; J gene: TRBJ1-2; clone size: few; V gene: TRBV5-1; CDR3 DNA: TGCGCCAGCAGCCTGGATTCGCAGGGCTATGGCTACACCTTC; CDR3 protein: CASSLDSQGYGYTF
D gene: TRBD1; J gene: TRBJ1-2; clone size: -; V gene: TRBV2; CDR3 DNA: TGTGCCAGCAGTGACGGGACAGGTAATGGCTACACCTTC; CDR3 protein: CASSDGTGNGYTF
D gene: TRBD1; J gene: TRBJ2-1; clone size: few; V gene: TRBV29-1; CDR3 DNA: TGCAGCGTTGACGGGACAGGGGGTTACAATGAGCAGTTCTTC; CDR3 protein: CSVDGTGGYNEQFF
D gene: TRBD1; J gene: TRBJ1-6; clone size: -; V gene: TRBV3-1/TRBV3-2; CDR3 DNA: TGTGCCAGCGGTACAGGGGATTTAAATTCACCCCTCCACTTT; CDR3 protein: CASGTGDLNSPLHF
D gene: TRBD1; J gene: TRBJ1-2; clone size: -; V gene: TRBV6-5; CDR3 DNA: TGTGCCGCAAGGACCGGGACAGAATATAACTATGGCTACACCTTC; CDR3 protein: CAARTGTEYNYGYTF
D gene: -; J gene: TRBJ2-3; clone size: -; V gene: TRBV6-5; CDR3 DNA: TGTGCCAGCAGTAGGGCTGTTAGACAGGATACGCAGTATTTT; CDR3 protein: CASSRAVRQDTQYF
D gene: TRBD1; J gene: TRBJ1-4; clone size: -; V gene: TRBV14; CDR3 DNA: TGTGCCAGCAGCCAAGATAGCGTACAGGGGGTTGAAAAACTGTTTTTT; CDR3 protein: CASSQDSVQGVEKLFF
D gene: -; J gene: TRBJ1-5; clone size: -; V gene: TRBV2; CDR3 DNA: TGTGCCAGCCAGGGGTCCCTAAATCAGCCCCAGCATTTT; CDR3 protein: CASQGSLNQPQHF
D gene: -; J gene: TRBJ2-7; clone size: -; V gene: TRBV4-1; CDR3 DNA: TGCGCCAGCAGCCAAGGCGCAAGCTACGAGCAGTACTTC; CDR3 protein: CASSQGASYEQYF
D gene: -; J gene: TRBJ1-6; clone size: -; V gene: TRBV25-1; CDR3 DNA: TGTGCCAGCAGTGAACAGGGGCAGGGAGCTTCACCCCTCCACTTT; CDR3 protein: CASSEQGQGASPLHF
D gene: TRBD1; J gene: TRBJ1-5; clone size: once; V gene: TRBV18; CDR3 DNA: TGTGCCAGCTCACCGGGACAGGGCAATCAGCCCCAGCATTTT; CDR3 protein: CASSPGQGNQPQHF
D gene: -; J gene: TRBJ2-1; clone size: -; V gene: TRBV27; CDR3 DNA: TGTGCCAGCAGTCCCGCGGGTTCCTACAATGAGCAGTTCTTC; CDR3 protein: CASSPAGSYNEQFF
D gene: TRBD2; J gene: TRBJ2-2; clone size: few; V gene: TRBV24-1; CDR3 DNA: TGTGCCACCAGTGATTTCCCCCGTTTCGGGGGGAGGAACACCGGGGAGCTGTTTTTT; CDR3 protein: CATSDFPRFGGRNTGELFF
D gene: -; J gene: TRBJ2-3; clone size: once; V gene: TRBV18; CDR3 DNA: TGTGCCAGCTCACCAGGACTGGCCCCTCCAGATACGCAGTATTTT; CDR3 protein: CASSPGLAPPDTQYF
D gene: TRBD1; J gene: TRBJ2-3; clone size: -; V gene: TRBV15; CDR3 DNA: TGTGCCACCAGCAGAGGGTGGACAGGGGGCGATACGCAGTATTTT; CDR3 protein: CATSRGWTGGDTQYF
D gene: TRBD1; J gene: TRBJ1-5; clone size: -; V gene: TRBV19; CDR3 DNA: TGTGCCAGTACCACGACAGGGGGTCAGCCCCAGCATTTT; CDR3 protein: CASTTTGGQPQHF
D gene: TRBD2; J gene: TRBJ2-3; clone size: -; V gene: TRBV5-4; CDR3 DNA: TGTGCCAGCAGCCCGGGGGGGGGCCCCCCAGATACGCAGTATTTT; CDR3 protein: CASSPGGGPPDTQYF
D gene: -; J gene: TRBJ2-5; clone size: -; V gene: TRBV11-2; CDR3 DNA: TGTGCCAGCAGCTCGCGGCAAGAGACCCAGTACTTC; CDR3 protein: CASSSRQETQYF
D gene: -; J gene: TRBJ1-3; clone size: -; V gene: TRBV27; CDR3 DNA: TGTGCCAGCAGTTTAACAAGTCGGCAGGGCACATTCCCAACAAACACCATATATTTT; CDR3 protein: CASSLTSRQGTFPTNTIYF
D gene: -; J gene: TRBJ1-1; clone size: few; V gene: TRBV30; CDR3 DNA: TGTGCCTGGAGCCCCTCGAACACTGAAGCTTTCTTT; CDR3 protein: CAWSPSNTEAFF
D gene: -; J gene: TRBJ2-1; clone size: -; V gene: TRBV2; CDR3 DNA: TGTGCCAGCGGGCCGGGCGTGAGGGGGAATGAGCAGTTCTTC; CDR3 protein: CASGPGVRGNEQFF
D gene: TRBD2; J gene: TRBJ2-2; clone size: -; V gene: TRBV7-9; CDR3 DNA: TGTGCCAGCAGCCCGGATGGACTAGCGGGAGGCAACACCGGGGAGCTGTTTTTT; CDR3 protein: CASSPDGLAGGNTGELFF
D gene: TRBD2; J gene: TRBJ2-7; clone size: once; V gene: TRBV6-9; CDR3 DNA: TGTGCCAGCACCTTATTCCCCGGGACTAGATACTACGAGCAGTACTTC; CDR3 protein: CASTLFPGTRYYEQYF
D gene: TRBD1; J gene: TRBJ1-5; clone size: once; V gene: TRBV6-6; CDR3 DNA: TGTGCCAGCAGTCCCCGGGACAGGGCACTGTATAGCAATCAGCCCCAGCATTTT; CDR3 protein: CASSPRDRALYSNQPQHF
D gene: TRBD1; J gene: TRBJ1-4; clone size: -; V gene: TRBV5-1; CDR3 DNA: TGCGCCAGCAGGGAGGACAGGGGAACTAATGAAAAACTGTTTTTT; CDR3 protein: CASREDRGTNEKLFF
D gene: TRBD1; J gene: TRBJ1-5; clone size: -; V gene: TRBV28; CDR3 DNA: TGTGCCAGCAGTGCGTCGGGACAGGGCAGCAATCAGCCCCAGCATTTT; CDR3 protein: CASSASGQGSNQPQHF
D gene: -; J gene: TRBJ2-7; clone size: -; V gene: TRBV6-5; CDR3 DNA: TGTGCCAGCAGTTACTCGGAGGGGCTCGAGCAGTACTTC; CDR3 protein: CASSYSEGLEQYF
D gene: TRBD1; J gene: TRBJ1-4; clone size: -; V gene: TRBV5-1; CDR3 DNA: TGCGCCAGCAGCTTCGGGACAGGGGGCGAAAAACTGTTTTTT; CDR3 protein: CASSFGTGGEKLFF
D gene: -; J gene: TRBJ2-1; clone size: -; V gene: TRBV6-5; CDR3 DNA: TGTGCCAGCAAGGGGATCTCCTACAATGAGCAGTTCTTC; CDR3 protein: CASKGISYNEQFF
D gene: TRBD1; J gene: TRBJ1-5; clone size: -; V gene: TRBV30; CDR3 DNA: TGTGCCTGGGGTGCAGGGGGTAGCAATCAGCCCCAGCATTTT; CDR3 protein: CAWGAGGSNQPQHF
D gene: -; J gene: TRBJ2-2; clone size: once; V gene: TRBV6-5; CDR3 DNA: TGTGCCAGCAGCGGGGTAAACACCGGGGAGCTGTTTTTT; CDR3 protein: CASSGVNTGELFF
D gene: TRBD1; J gene: TRBJ1-1; clone size: -; V gene: TRBV7-9; CDR3 DNA: TGTGCCAGCAGCTATCGACAGGGGAGGACTGAAGCTTTCTTT; CDR3 protein: CASSYRQGRTEAFF
D gene: TRBD2; J gene: TRBJ2-1; clone size: once; V gene: TRBV19; CDR3 DNA: TGTGCCAGTAGTATCTACTGGACTAGCGGGGGGGCAGACAATGAGCAGTTCTTC; CDR3 protein: CASSIYWTSGGADNEQFF
D gene: TRBD2; J gene: TRBJ2-2; clone size: -; V gene: TRBV7-3; CDR3 DNA: TGTGCCAGCAGCTTAGGGCTAGCGGGAGGGCCGGGGGAGCTGTTTTTT; CDR3 protein: CASSLGLAGGPGELFF
D gene: TRBD1; J gene: TRBJ1-1; clone size: -; V gene: TRBV29-1; CDR3 DNA: TGCAGCGTTAAGGGACAGCTGAACACTGAAGCTTTCTTT; CDR3 protein: CSVKGQLNTEAFF
D gene: -; J gene: TRBJ2-1; clone size: -; V gene: TRBV7-9; CDR3 DNA: TGTGCCGCCGGAGTTGCGGTTAATGAGCAGTTCTTC; CDR3 protein: CAAGVAVNEQFF
D gene: -; J gene: TRBJ2-5; clone size: -; V gene: TRBV7-2; CDR3 DNA: TGTGCCAGCAGCTTAGGTATCGGGCAAGAGACCCAGTACTTC; CDR3 protein: CASSLGIGQETQYF
D gene: TRBD2; J gene: TRBJ2-7; clone size: -; V gene: TRBV29-1; CDR3 DNA: TGCAGCGTTCAGGGACTAGCGGGTGGAACCTACGAGCAGTACTTC; CDR3 protein: CSVQGLAGGTYEQYF
D gene: TRBD2; J gene: TRBJ2-3; clone size: once; V gene: TRBV5-1; CDR3 DNA: TGCGCCAGCAGCCTTAGCGGGATAAAAGATACGCAGTATTTT; CDR3 protein: CASSLSGIKDTQYF
D gene: -; J gene: TRBJ1-3; clone size: -; V gene: TRBV28; CDR3 DNA: TGTGCCAGCAGTTTAAAACGCGCCTCTGGAAACACCATATATTTT; CDR3 protein: CASSLKRASGNTIYF
D gene: TRBD2; J gene: TRBJ2-1; clone size: -; V gene: TRBV19; CDR3 DNA: TGTGCCAGTAGTGGCGGGAGCCTCAGTGAGCAGTTCTTC; CDR3 protein: CASSGGSLSEQFF
D gene: TRBD1; J gene: TRBJ2-1; clone size: -; V gene: TRBV5-1; CDR3 DNA: TGCGCCAGCAGCTTGGCAGGGGGCGATTTGAATGAGCAGTTCTTC; CDR3 protein: CASSLAGGDLNEQFF
D gene: TRBD2; J gene: TRBJ2-1; clone size: -; V gene: TRBV3-1/TRBV3-2; CDR3 DNA: TGTGCCAGCAGCCAAGATCGGACTAGCGGGAGGGCGGTGTTCTTC; CDR3 protein: CASSQDRTSGRAVFF
D gene: TRBD2; J gene: TRBJ2-3; clone size: -; V gene: TRBV10-3; CDR3 DNA: TGTGCCATCAGTACCCCGACTAGCGGGGTTACAGATACGCAGTATTTT; CDR3 protein: CAISTPTSGVTDTQYF
D gene: -; J gene: TRBJ2-3; clone size: -; V gene: TRBV11-3; CDR3 DNA: TGTGCCAGCAGCTTAATGCGGGCTAGCACAGATACGCAGTATTTT; CDR3 protein: CASSLMRASTDTQYF
D gene: -; J gene: TRBJ2-1; clone size: few; V gene: TRBV7-9; CDR3 DNA: TGTGCCAGCAGCTTATGGCAGCTCCAGGGGAATGAGCAGTTCTTC; CDR3 protein: CASSLWQLQGNEQFF
D gene: TRBD1; J gene: TRBJ1-6; clone size: -; V gene: TRBV6-5; CDR3 DNA: TGTGCCAGCAGCGGACAGGGGGCGGGTGATTCACCCCTCCACTTT; CDR3 protein: CASSGQGAGDSPLHF
D gene: -; J gene: TRBJ1-4; clone size: -; V gene: TRBV28; CDR3 DNA: TGTGCCAGCATGATCCGGGGAACTAATGAAAAACTGTTTTTT; CDR3 protein: CASMIRGTNEKLFF
D gene: -; J gene: TRBJ1-6; clone size: -; V gene: TRBV18; CDR3 DNA: TGTGCCAGCTCACGAGTTGACAGGTACTCACCTCTCCACTTT; CDR3 protein: CASSRVDRYSPLHF
D gene: -; J gene: TRBJ2-7; clone size: -; V gene: TRBV7-2; CDR3 DNA: TGTGCCAGCAGCTTAGATTGGTCCCGGGTATCCTACGAGCAGTACTTC; CDR3 protein: CASSLDWSRVSYEQYF
D gene: -; J gene: TRBJ2-3; clone size: -; V gene: TRBV4-1; CDR3 DNA: TGCGCCAGCAGCTTCCTAGCTGGACTCACAGATACGCAGTATTTT; CDR3 protein: CASSFLAGLTDTQYF
D gene: -; J gene: TRBJ1-2; clone size: -; V gene: TRBV28; CDR3 DNA: TGTGCCAGCAGTTTGCGTCGTTGGGGGGGCTATGGCTACACCTTC; CDR3 protein: CASSLRRWGGYGYTF